The rows below give T cell receptor beta chains drawn from one sample of a study of cytomegalovirus exposure and HLA in healthy donors. Produced via immunoSEQ multiplex PCR; TCRdb's table is partial and in-frame only. The data contain about 60,000 clones, 85% to 95% of them singletons. Material for sequencing was PBMCs. These receptors all stem from a woman in her late teens or twenties in good health and CMV-seropositive. CDR3s include the opening cysteine and the closing phenylalanine or tryptophan. Fields, in order: J gene, D gene, V gene, clone size, CDR3 DNA, CDR3 protein. D genes are given only for firm matches. The size field is filled for only some rows; it gives once, few, many or a size class.

J gene: TRBJ1-5; D gene: NA; V gene: TRBV11-2; clone size: NA; CDR3 DNA: TGTGCCAGCAGCTCCCCTTTAGACTCTAGCAATCAGCCCCAGCATTTT; CDR3 protein: CASSSPLDSSNQPQHF
J gene: TRBJ2-7; D gene: NA; V gene: TRBV7-3; clone size: NA; CDR3 DNA: TGTGCCAGCAGCTTAACGAACCGCGCCGGGTACGAGCAGTACTTC; CDR3 protein: CASSLTNRAGYEQYF
J gene: TRBJ1-4; D gene: TRBD1; V gene: TRBV6-6; clone size: NA; CDR3 DNA: TGTGCCAGCATGGGGAATGCAGGGGGCGTCGATGAAAAACTGTTTTTT; CDR3 protein: CASMGNAGGVDEKLFF
J gene: TRBJ2-1; D gene: TRBD2; V gene: TRBV7-3; clone size: NA; CDR3 DNA: TGTGCCAGCAGCCCCAGAAGACTAGCGTCCTACAATGAGCAGTTCTTC; CDR3 protein: CASSPRRLASYNEQFF
J gene: TRBJ2-7; D gene: NA; V gene: TRBV7-9; clone size: NA; CDR3 DNA: TGTGCCAGCAGCCAGCCTAGCGTTTACGAGCAGTACTTC; CDR3 protein: CASSQPSVYEQYF
J gene: TRBJ2-3; D gene: NA; V gene: TRBV28; clone size: NA; CDR3 DNA: TGTGCCAGCAGCTCATTTCTCGCAGCAGATACGCAGTATTTT; CDR3 protein: CASSSFLAADTQYF
J gene: TRBJ2-6; D gene: TRBD1; V gene: TRBV18; clone size: NA; CDR3 DNA: TGTGCCAGCTCACCACGGGACAGGGCACAATCCAACGTCCTGACTTTC; CDR3 protein: CASSPRDRAQSNVLTF
J gene: TRBJ2-1; D gene: TRBD2; V gene: TRBV5-1; clone size: NA; CDR3 DNA: TGCGCCAGCAGTTCCGCTCCTAGCGGGGGGGCCGATGAGCAGTTCTTC; CDR3 protein: CASSSAPSGGADEQFF
J gene: TRBJ2-7; D gene: NA; V gene: TRBV28; clone size: NA; CDR3 DNA: TGTGCCAGCAGAAACGACAGGCCACCCTACGAGCAGTACTTC; CDR3 protein: CASRNDRPPYEQYF
J gene: TRBJ2-6; D gene: TRBD2; V gene: TRBV4-3; clone size: NA; CDR3 DNA: TGCGCCAGCAGCCAAGAGGGACTAGCCGGCATCGGGGCCAACGTCCTGACTTTC; CDR3 protein: CASSQEGLAGIGANVLTF
J gene: TRBJ2-5; D gene: NA; V gene: TRBV6-5; clone size: NA; CDR3 DNA: TGTGCCAGCAGTTACCGCGAAAGAGGCTGGGAGACCCAGTACTTC; CDR3 protein: CASSYRERGWETQYF
J gene: TRBJ2-1; D gene: NA; V gene: TRBV2; clone size: NA; CDR3 DNA: TGTGCCAGCGAACAGCGGATTGTGGGTGAGCAGTTCTTC; CDR3 protein: CASEQRIVGEQFF
J gene: TRBJ1-3; D gene: NA; V gene: TRBV4-3; clone size: NA; CDR3 DNA: TGCGCCAGCAGCCGACACAGCACCTCTGGAAACACCATATATTTT; CDR3 protein: CASSRHSTSGNTIYF
J gene: TRBJ2-7; D gene: NA; V gene: TRBV15; clone size: once; CDR3 DNA: TGTGCCACCAGCAGAGATCACAGGCCCACCTACGAGCAGTACTTC; CDR3 protein: CATSRDHRPTYEQYF
J gene: TRBJ2-7; D gene: NA; V gene: TRBV18; clone size: once; CDR3 DNA: TGTGCCAGCTCACCAACTGCTGACTACGAGCAGTACTTC; CDR3 protein: CASSPTADYEQYF
J gene: TRBJ2-2; D gene: NA; V gene: TRBV9; clone size: NA; CDR3 DNA: TGTGCCAGCAGCGTAGCTTTCGGGGAGCTGTTTTTT; CDR3 protein: CASSVAFGELFF
J gene: TRBJ1-3; D gene: NA; V gene: TRBV7-9; clone size: NA; CDR3 DNA: TGTGCCAGCAGCCTCCTGCTGGGGGGGCTCATATATTTT; CDR3 protein: CASSLLLGGLIYF
J gene: TRBJ1-5; D gene: TRBD1; V gene: TRBV9; clone size: NA; CDR3 DNA: TGTGCCAGCAGCGTAGGGACAGGGAGCAATCAGCCCCAGCATTTT; CDR3 protein: CASSVGTGSNQPQHF
J gene: TRBJ2-2; D gene: NA; V gene: TRBV7-6; clone size: NA; CDR3 DNA: TGTGCCAGCAGCTCACACACTACCACCGGGGAGCTGTTTTTT; CDR3 protein: CASSSHTTTGELFF
J gene: TRBJ1-6; D gene: NA; V gene: TRBV7-2; clone size: NA; CDR3 DNA: TGTGCCAGCAGCTACGGTGGGGGGAATTCACCCCTCCACTTT; CDR3 protein: CASSYGGGNSPLHF
J gene: TRBJ1-2; D gene: NA; V gene: TRBV4-1; clone size: NA; CDR3 DNA: TGCGCCAGCAGCCAGTCCGCGGCCAGGGGCTGGTATGGCTACACCTTC; CDR3 protein: CASSQSAARGWYGYTF
J gene: TRBJ2-2; D gene: TRBD2; V gene: TRBV5-1; clone size: NA; CDR3 DNA: TGCGCCAGCAGCTTCGGGACTAGCGGGAGAACCGGGGAGCTGTTTTTT; CDR3 protein: CASSFGTSGRTGELFF
J gene: TRBJ1-5; D gene: NA; V gene: TRBV11-2; clone size: NA; CDR3 DNA: TGTGCCAGCAGCTTCCTTGCAGACAGTTATCCCCAGCATTTT; CDR3 protein: CASSFLADSYPQHF
J gene: TRBJ1-1; D gene: TRBD1; V gene: TRBV6-1; clone size: NA; CDR3 DNA: TGTGCCAGCAGTGCGACCAGGGGGACGGGAACTTTCTTT; CDR3 protein: CASSATRGTGTFF
J gene: TRBJ2-1; D gene: NA; V gene: TRBV7-9; clone size: NA; CDR3 DNA: TGTGCCAGCAGCCCCCCCCGGTCCTACAATGAGCAGTTCTTC; CDR3 protein: CASSPPRSYNEQFF
J gene: TRBJ1-6; D gene: TRBD1; V gene: TRBV5-8; clone size: NA; CDR3 DNA: TGTGCCAGCAGCTTGGTTTTTACAGGGGGTGGTTCACCCCTCCACTTT; CDR3 protein: CASSLVFTGGGSPLHF
J gene: TRBJ1-2; D gene: NA; V gene: TRBV28; clone size: NA; CDR3 DNA: TGTGCCAGCAGTTTACAAAGACAAGTCTTTGGGGGGTACACCTTC; CDR3 protein: CASSLQRQVFGGYTF
J gene: TRBJ1-4; D gene: TRBD1; V gene: TRBV4-2; clone size: NA; CDR3 DNA: TGTGCCAGCAGCCAGGCCGGGACAGGGGTAGGGAGGGATGAAAAACTGTTTTTT; CDR3 protein: CASSQAGTGVGRDEKLFF
J gene: TRBJ1-5; D gene: NA; V gene: TRBV4-2; clone size: NA; CDR3 DNA: TGTGCCAGCAGCCAACAAGACGGACTCGATCAGCCCCAGCATTTT; CDR3 protein: CASSQQDGLDQPQHF
J gene: TRBJ2-3; D gene: NA; V gene: TRBV30; clone size: NA; CDR3 DNA: TGTGCCTGGGGACTTGCAGATACGCAGTATTTT; CDR3 protein: CAWGLADTQYF
J gene: TRBJ2-3; D gene: TRBD2; V gene: TRBV12-5; clone size: NA; CDR3 DNA: TGTGCTAGTGGTTTGGGCTTTAGCGGGGGAGATATGTATACGCAGTATTTT; CDR3 protein: CASGLGFSGGDMYTQYF
J gene: TRBJ2-1; D gene: TRBD2; V gene: TRBV14; clone size: NA; CDR3 DNA: TGTGCCAGCAGCCTTAGCGGGGTCTCCTACAATGAGCAGTTCTTC; CDR3 protein: CASSLSGVSYNEQFF
J gene: TRBJ1-5; D gene: TRBD1; V gene: TRBV28; clone size: NA; CDR3 DNA: TGTGCCATCTACCCTTTGGACAGGGGGGTCCGTCAGCCCCAGCATTTT; CDR3 protein: CAIYPLDRGVRQPQHF
J gene: TRBJ1-2; D gene: TRBD1; V gene: TRBV27; clone size: NA; CDR3 DNA: TGTGCCAGCAGTCCCGCGACAGGGCGTCATGGCTACACCTTC; CDR3 protein: CASSPATGRHGYTF
J gene: TRBJ1-5; D gene: NA; V gene: TRBV6-6; clone size: NA; CDR3 DNA: TGTGCCAGCAGTTCCCCCGGGGGTCAGCCCCAGCATTTT; CDR3 protein: CASSSPGGQPQHF
J gene: TRBJ2-7; D gene: NA; V gene: TRBV18; clone size: NA; CDR3 DNA: TGTGCCAGCTCACCTCAGGATGGCGTCCACGAGCAGTACTTC; CDR3 protein: CASSPQDGVHEQYF
J gene: TRBJ2-7; D gene: TRBD2; V gene: TRBV28; clone size: NA; CDR3 DNA: TGTGCCAGCAGTTTGCCGGGGGGGCCAGGCGAGCAGTACTTC; CDR3 protein: CASSLPGGPGEQYF
J gene: TRBJ2-1; D gene: NA; V gene: TRBV18; clone size: once; CDR3 DNA: TGTGCCAGCTCACCAGGGTCGGGTTCCTACAATGAGCAGTTCTTC; CDR3 protein: CASSPGSGSYNEQFF
J gene: TRBJ2-7; D gene: TRBD1; V gene: TRBV19; clone size: NA; CDR3 DNA: TGTGCCAGTAGTATAGAGCCGACAGGGGTCCACGAGCAGTACTTC; CDR3 protein: CASSIEPTGVHEQYF
J gene: TRBJ1-6; D gene: NA; V gene: TRBV11-2; clone size: NA; CDR3 DNA: TGTGCCAGCAGCGTACAGGGTCTGGTTTCACCCCTCCACTTT; CDR3 protein: CASSVQGLVSPLHF
J gene: TRBJ1-2; D gene: TRBD1; V gene: TRBV19; clone size: NA; CDR3 DNA: TGTGCCAGTACGGACAGGCTAATCTATGGCTACACCTTC; CDR3 protein: CASTDRLIYGYTF
J gene: TRBJ1-1; D gene: NA; V gene: TRBV27; clone size: NA; CDR3 DNA: TGTGCCAGCAGTTTAGCGGCAGGGGCAAAGAACACTGAAGCTTTCTTT; CDR3 protein: CASSLAAGAKNTEAFF
J gene: TRBJ2-3; D gene: TRBD1; V gene: TRBV5-1; clone size: NA; CDR3 DNA: TGCGCCAGCAGCTTAATAGCGAAGACAGGGGGCGCAACAGATACGCAGTATTTT; CDR3 protein: CASSLIAKTGGATDTQYF
J gene: TRBJ2-3; D gene: TRBD2; V gene: TRBV7-9; clone size: NA; CDR3 DNA: TGTGCCAGCACCTGGACGGGGGGGCCGGGCACAGATACGCAGTATTTT; CDR3 protein: CASTWTGGPGTDTQYF
J gene: TRBJ1-1; D gene: NA; V gene: TRBV28; clone size: NA; CDR3 DNA: TGTGCCAGCAGTTTAGCGGACGGGAGGAGAAACACTGAAGCTTTCTTT; CDR3 protein: CASSLADGRRNTEAFF
J gene: TRBJ2-3; D gene: NA; V gene: TRBV7-9; clone size: NA; CDR3 DNA: TGTGCCAGCAGCATACGACGAGGGCGCGGCACAGATACGCAGTATTTT; CDR3 protein: CASSIRRGRGTDTQYF